This TCR beta chain is from a study of cytomegalovirus exposure and HLA in healthy donors. The study, taken as a whole, reports: Judged likely to be a sequencing artifact was a cluster of highly shared sequence variants. It was reported that the classifier diagnosed cytomegalovirus status with high specificity and sensitivity in both the original and validation cohorts.

The study sampled nominally healthy donors, though unrecorded immune exposures were likely. This clone was seen a few times. The antigen remains unidentified. PCR amplification relied on 60 Vbeta primers (plus 13 Jbeta primers). Assay used: immunoSEQ multiplex PCR; TCRdb lists only in-frame clones, some missing. The sample shows 70,000 to 95,000 clones, more than 75% of them seen only once. V shed 5 bases and J 7 bases; nucleotides not matched to a gene: 7. The CDR3 runs 15 residues. Germline values: CDR1 SGHVS, CDR2 FQNEAQ. This TCR was sampled from a man aged 25-45 years in good health and CMV-seropositive. Sequenced material: PBMCs. The chain couples TRBV7-8 to TRBJ2-1; 11 bases align to TRBD2. The CDR3 coding sequence is TGTGCCAGCAGCCCCACTAGCGGGGGTCGGAATGAGCAGTTCTTC. Protein: CASSPTSGGRNEQFF.